The 30 T cell receptor beta chains given below trace back to one sample, sequenced in a study of blood T cell repertoires in COVID-19. Here immunoSEQ multiplex PCR was the method, and the copy in TCRdb shows in-frame clones only, minus some. Altogether 150,000 or so clones are present, about 88% being singletons, with the ten largest covering roughly 2.1%. Sequences were obtained from peripheral blood. Receptors originate from a human donor in a cohort sampled during active COVID-19.

The CDR3 DNA follows: TGTGCCAGCAGCTTAAGTAGAGGAACCTCTGGCACAGATACGCAGTATTTT. Translated, it gives CASSLSRGTSGTDTQYF. The rearrangement uses TRBV7-9 and TRBJ2-3; D remains unclear. CDR3 length equals 17 residues. Germline lookup yields CDR1 SEHNR and CDR2 FQNEAQ (reference sequence). V lost 2 bases and J lost 1, with 16 bases in between.

The chain employs TRBV13 and TRBJ1-4, with D unclear. This CDR3 has 15 residues. V dropped 4 bases and J dropped 4 bases, with 13 bases sitting between them. The germline V gene has CDR1 PRHDT and CDR2 FYEKMQ (reference sequence). The CDR3 DNA follows: TGTGCCAGCAGCTACAGTGCAGTCATTAATGAAAAACTGTTTTTT. Translation gives CASSYSAVINEKLFF. The full variable domain, in which reference TRBV13 and TRBJ1-4 provide the parts outside the CDR3, is AAGVIQSPRHLIKEKRETATLKCYPIPRHDTVYWYQQGPGQDPQFLISFYEKMQSDKGSIPDRFSAQQFSDYHSELNMSSLELGDSALYFCASSYSAVINEKLFFGSGTQLSVL.

The chain recombines TRBV18 with TRBJ1-5; perhaps TRBD1 as D (6 bases). The CDR3 contains 15 residues. Germline values: CDR1 KGHSH, CDR2 LQKENI. The V gene lost 1 base and the J gene lost 13 bases, with 20 bases spanning the gap. CDR3 protein: CASSPRDTRGGKQHF. For the CDR3, the DNA is TGTGCCAGCTCACCACGGGACACCCGGGGGGGGAAACAGCATTTT.

A few counts support this clone. This sequence joins TRBV30 and TRBJ1-5; D unclear. This CDR3 is built from 12 residues. Trimming left V 3 bases short and J 2 bases short, with 5 bases between. The germline V gene encodes CDR1 GTSNPN and CDR2 SVGIG (reference sequence). In DNA form, the CDR3 reads TGTGCCTGGAGGCAGGGCAATCAGCCCCAGCATTTT. Encoded protein: CAWRQGNQPQHF.

This rearrangement joins TRBV5-6 to TRBJ2-2; 9 nucleotides line up with TRBD1. The V segment lost 4 bases and the J segment 6 bases; nucleotides outside the gene matches: 4. The CDR3 spans 14 residues. Germline V CDR1 and CDR2: SGHDT, YYEEEE. The CDR3 reads CASSPGQGSGELFF. CDR3 nucleotide sequence: TGTGCCAGCAGCCCGGGACAGGGTTCCGGGGAGCTGTTTTTT. The complete variable domain, with remaining parts taken from reference TRBV5-6 and TRBJ2-2, reads DAGVTQSPTHLIKTRGQQVTLRCSPKSGHDTVSWYQQALGQGPQFIFQYYEEEERQRGNFPDRFSGHQFPNYSSELNVNALLLGDSALYLCASSPGQGSGELFFGEGSRLTVL.

The V and J genes are TRBV10-1 and TRBJ1-6, with D possibly matching TRBD1 (6 bases). The ends were cut back, 6 bases at V and 9 bases at J, with 15 bases in the middle. The CDR3 runs 14 residues. Per germline, CDR1 WNHNN and CDR2 SYGVQD (reference sequence). The chain's CDR3 is CASSEDSTLSPLHF. The CDR3 coding sequence is TGCGCCAGCAGCGAGGACAGCACCCTTTCACCCCTCCACTTT.

The rearrangement uses TRBV4-3 and TRBJ2-7; TRBD1 agrees at 7 bases. The CDR3 spans 15 residues. J lost 2 bases, V lost 2 bases, and 6 bases had no gene match. Germline CDR1 LGHNA, CDR2 YSLEER. CDR3 sequence (DNA): TGCGCCAGCAGCCAAACAATCGACAGGGCCTACGAGCAGTACTTC. It translates to CASSQTIDRAYEQYF.

In its sample, this clone was seen once. This chain links TRBV18 with TRBJ2-1; 8 positions agree with TRBD1. Germline V gene data show CDR1 as KGHSH and CDR2 as LQKENI. J was trimmed by 3 bases and V by 4 bases; bases with no gene match: 2. CDR3 length: 14 residues. Written as DNA, the CDR3 is TGTGCCAGCTCACGCGACAGGGGCTACAATGAGCAGTTCTTC. Translating it yields CASSRDRGYNEQFF.

This chain uses TRBV11-3 with TRBJ2-2; D is ambiguous. Germline V gene sequence: CDR1 SGHNT, CDR2 YENEEA. The CDR3 totals 12 residues. Trimming cost V 2 bases and J 7 bases, with 5 bases left between them. The CDR3 loop reads CASSLSGGELFF. For the CDR3, the DNA is TGTGCCAGCAGCTTATCGGGCGGGGAGCTGTTTTTT. Using reference TRBV11-3 and TRBJ2-2 for the parts outside the CDR3, the full variable domain is EAGVVQSPRYKIIEKKQPVAFWCNPISGHNTLYWYLQNLGQGPELLIRYENEEAVDDSQLPKDRFSAERLKGVDSTLKIQPAELGDSAVYLCASSLSGGELFFGEGSRLTVL.

This chain uses TRBV2 with TRBJ2-2, with a weak D call TRBD2 (6 bases). This CDR3 spans 14 amino acids. Germline V gene lookup returns CDR1 SNHLY and CDR2 FYNNEI. V was trimmed by 5 bases and J by 3 bases, leaving 10 bases between them. The chain's CDR3 is CASSLAGYTGELFF. For the CDR3, the DNA is TGTGCCAGCAGTCTCGCGGGGTACACCGGGGAGCTGTTTTTT.

The chain is built from TRBV6-1 and TRBJ1-1, with D uncertain. Germline V gene lookup returns CDR1 MNHNS and CDR2 SASEGT. The germline V and J ends were trimmed by 2 bases and 10 bases, with 20 bases remaining between them. This CDR3 is built from 15 residues. CDR3 residues: CASSERAGSVRGAFF. CDR3 sequence (DNA): TGTGCCAGCAGTGAAAGGGCAGGCTCGGTTCGGGGAGCTTTCTTT.

This clone has just a few counts. This sample includes further DNA sequences coding for the same CDR3. V gene TRBV7-2 combines with J gene TRBJ2-2; 11 bases match TRBD2. V shed 5 bases, J shed 5 bases, and the junction held 4 bases outside the gene matches. CDR3 length equals 15 residues. CDR1 and CDR2 from the germline V gene are SGHTA and FQGNSA. This CDR3 is CASSRTSGSTGELFF. The DNA for the CDR3 is TGTGCCAGCAGCCGTACTAGCGGGAGTACCGGGGAGCTGTTTTTT.

The gene calls are TRBV20-1 and TRBJ2-3; TRBD1 matches 7 bases. The CDR3 covers 15 residues. Trimming at V came to 3 bases and at J to 0 bases, leaving 6 bases not matched to a gene. The germline V gene encodes CDR1 DFQATT and CDR2 SNEGSKA (reference sequence). CDR3 region: CSASAGTASTDTQYF. In nucleotides, the CDR3 is TGCAGTGCTAGTGCCGGGACAGCTAGCACAGATACGCAGTATTTT.

The chain joins TRBV7-2 to TRBJ2-7; 9 positions match TRBD1. The germline CDR1 and CDR2 sequences are SGHTA and FQGNSA. Trimming took 2 bases from V and 5 from J; bases not matched to a gene: 7. The length of the CDR3 is 15 residues. The CDR3 is CASSLSGQGFDEQYF. In nucleotides, the CDR3 is TGTGCCAGCAGCTTATCGGGACAGGGCTTTGACGAGCAGTACTTC.

The CDR3 loop reads CASSLSGGVQETQYF. In DNA, the CDR3 is TGTGCCAGCAGCTTAAGCGGGGGGGTCCAAGAGACCCAGTACTTC. The chain carries TRBV11-1 and TRBJ2-5; 10 bases map to TRBD2. Trimming removed 2 bases from V and 1 base from J; junction bases left unmatched: 1. Germline V lookup: CDR1 SGHAT, CDR2 FQDESV (reference sequence). This CDR3 is built from 15 residues.

V usage is TRBV19 and J usage is TRBJ1-2; D is possibly TRBD1 (5 bases). The length of the CDR3 is 13 residues. Between the trimmed V and J ends, which lost 1 base and 8 bases, there was a span of 11 bases. Germline CDR1 reads LNHDA; CDR2 reads SQIVND (reference sequence). The CDR3 coding sequence is TGTGCCAGTAGTATAGGTCCAGGGTTCGGCTACACCTTC. Translated, it gives CASSIGPGFGYTF.

This clone was counted a single time. The chain employs TRBV4-3 and TRBJ1-3, with unresolved D. The germline V gene has CDR1 LGHNA and CDR2 YSLEER. V lost 0 bases to trimming and J lost 4 bases, with 13 bases between them. The CDR3 runs to 16 residues. The DNA for the CDR3 is TGCGCCAGCAGCCAAGACGTGCAGTCGTTAGGAAACACCATATATTTT. This sequence encodes CASSQDVQSLGNTIYF.

The chain joins TRBV21-1 to TRBJ2-3; no DNA check was done on the table's D call, TRBD1. TRBV21-1 is a pseudogene segment. The CDR3 has 16 amino acids. The CDR3 nucleotides are TGTGCCAGCAGCAAAGTCCGGACAGGGGAGGGAGATACGCAGTATTTT. This codes for CASSKVRTGEGDTQYF.

This clone came up a few times. The genes are TRBV7-9 and TRBJ1-1; maybe TRBD1 (6 bases). CDR1 is SEHNR, CDR2 FQNEAQ, per germline (reference sequence). The CDR3 length is 14 residues. V lost 1 base, J lost 4 bases, and 10 bases lay in between. The CDR3 protein is CASSLDRVSTEAFF. CDR3 coding DNA: TGTGCCAGCAGCTTAGACAGGGTGAGCACTGAAGCTTTCTTT.

The chain couples TRBV28 to TRBJ2-7, with D uncertain. V was clipped by 2 bases and J by 1 base, with 6 bases between them. Per germline, CDR1 MDHEN and CDR2 SYDVKM. CDR3 length: 13 amino acids. The CDR3 region has the DNA TGTGCCAGCAGTTTAAGCGTATCCTACGAGCAGTACTTC. Translated, it gives CASSLSVSYEQYF.

Concerning this clone: A much larger clone lies one base from this, so it may be a read error. Within the sample, other DNA sequences also encode this same CDR3. In nucleotides, the CDR3 is TGTGCCAGCAGCTTATCGGTGAACACTGAAGCTTTCTTT. Translation gives CASSLSVNTEAFF. The V gene is TRBV7-2, the J gene TRBJ1-1, with D unclear. The CDR3 runs to 13 residues. V was cut by 2 bases and J by 0 bases, with 4 bases left in between. Germline values: CDR1 SGHTA, CDR2 FQGNSA.

The rearrangement uses TRBV3-1 (or the pseudogene TRBV3-2) and TRBJ2-3; unclear D gene. Germline values: CDR1 LGHDT, CDR2 YNNKEL (reference sequence). This CDR3 has 14 residues. V lost 1 base and J lost 2, with 7 bases in between. CDR3 sequence: CASSQGLDTDTQYF. CDR3 sequence (DNA): TGTGCCAGCAGCCAAGGGCTAGACACAGATACGCAGTATTTT.

The chain combines TRBV7-3 with TRBJ2-5; weak D call: TRBD1 (6 bases). V shed 5 bases and J shed 2 bases, with 15 bases lying between them. The germline gives CDR1 SGHTA, CDR2 FQGTGA. This CDR3 has 15 amino acids. CDR3 residues: CASSLSQGNQETQYF. For the CDR3, the DNA is TGTGCCAGCAGCCTCTCGCAGGGGAATCAAGAGACCCAGTACTTC.

As regards this clone: A junction boundary mismatches the germline segment, possibly from a read error. The CDR3 here is CASSLAGRYEQYF. CDR3 DNA sequence: TGTGCCAGCAGCCTAGCGGGCCGATACGAGCAGTACTTC. V gene TRBV7-2 combines with J gene TRBJ2-7, with 8 nucleotides matching TRBD2. Looked up from germline, CDR1 is SGHTA and CDR2 is FQGNSA. The CDR3 length is 13 residues. Supplemented by reference TRBV7-2 and TRBJ2-7, the full variable domain reads GAGVSQSPSNKVTEKGKDVELRCDPISGHTALYWYRQSLGQGLEFLIYFQGNSAPDKSGLPSDRFSAERTGGSVSTLTIQRTQQEDSAVYLCASSLAGRYEQYFGPGTRLTVT.

V usage is TRBV5-1 and J usage is TRBJ2-7; 11 bases are a match to TRBD1. V trimming: 4 bases; J trimming: 2 bases; junction bases outside the gene matches: 5. This CDR3 is built from 15 residues. Per germline, CDR1 SGHRS and CDR2 YFSETQ. CDR3 loop: CASSPGTGGTYEQYF. In nucleotides, the CDR3 is TGCGCCAGCAGCCCCGGGACAGGGGGAACCTACGAGCAGTACTTC.

J is TRBJ2-1 and V is TRBV3-1 (or the pseudogene TRBV3-2), with 9 nucleotides matching TRBD2. The CDR3 runs 14 residues. Trimming removed 1 base from V and 15 bases from J; junction bases left unmatched: 10. Looked up from germline, CDR1 is LGHDT and CDR2 is YNNKEL (reference sequence). This CDR3 reads CASSQGSLAGTLFF. The CDR3, as DNA: TGTGCCAGCAGCCAAGGATCCCTAGCGGGAACCCTGTTCTTC.

The rearrangement uses TRBV6-2 or TRBV6-3 and TRBJ1-1, with D tentatively TRBD1 (6 bases). The V gene's germline CDR1 is MNHEY and CDR2 SVGEGT. The CDR3 length is 14 residues. V lost 6 bases and J lost 6, with 17 bases in between. In DNA form, the CDR3 reads TGTGCCAGCAGCCCGAACTGGGGGGGCGCTGAAGCTTTCTTT. Translating gives CASSPNWGGAEAFF.

The chain recombines TRBV5-5 with TRBJ1-5; TRBD1 might be the D (5 bases). The V gene lost 4 bases and the J gene lost 5 bases, with 10 bases spanning the gap. In germline, CDR1 is SGHKS, CDR2 YYEKEE (reference sequence). CDR3 length: 13 residues. The CDR3 region has the DNA TGTGCCAGCAGCCGCGGGGGGGATCAGCCCCAGCATTTT. Its protein product is CASSRGGDQPQHF.

The chain employs TRBV7-6 and TRBJ1-4; 7 nucleotides match TRBD1. Losses at the gene ends were 5 bases for V and 3 bases for J; bases not matched to a gene: 9. This CDR3 region has 16 residues. CDR1 and CDR2 from the germline V gene are SGHVS and FNYEAQ. The CDR3, as DNA: TGTGCCAGCAGCCGAGCCTCAGGGGGTGCTAATGAAAAACTGTTTTTT. It encodes CASSRASGGANEKLFF.

The chain is built from TRBV7-8 and TRBJ2-3; TRBD1 aligns across 8 bases. J was trimmed by 2 bases and V by 5 bases; bases with no gene match: 9. Germline V lookup: CDR1 SGHVS, CDR2 FQNEAQ. CDR3 length: 16 residues. CDR3 region: CASSGDRGLYTDTQYF. In DNA, the CDR3 is TGTGCCAGCAGCGGTGACAGGGGTCTCTACACAGATACGCAGTATTTT.